The rows below give T cell receptor beta chains drawn from one sample of a study of T cell responses to AZD1222 COVID-19 vaccine. Clones were sequenced by immunoSEQ multiplex PCR, and TCRdb holds only the in-frame ones, with some missing. The sample has around 96,000 clones, over 80% seen once. The sample consisted of peripheral blood, taken 28 days after the second AZD1222 dose. Receptor source: an adult who received the AZD1222 COVID-19 vaccine. Each CDR3 is given with its conserved first and last residue.

CASSPFRSSRQGASEQYF,TRBV18,18
CASSFGRTGGFEQYF,TRBV5-5,15
CASRQGTNGYTF,TRBV6-5,12
CASSLRVGATEQYF,TRBV11-1,14
CASSPTFQETQYF,TRBV18,13
CASSSLTDSYEQYF,TRBV5-1,14
CASKVAGASYNEQFF,TRBV19,15
CASSYSRGSEQFF,TRBV6-2/TRBV6-3,13
CSVERGSYNEQFF,TRBV29-1,13
CASRAGIEDSPLHF,TRBV9,14
CASSQAPSGGPYEQYF,TRBV4-1,16
CASRYTSSSYEQYF,TRBV11-2,14
CASSLAMGVVSGNTIYF,TRBV7-8,17
CASSLGLGTNEKLFF,TRBV11-2,15
CASSEKGNYGYTF,TRBV5-1,13
CASRWGQGGNQPQHF,TRBV28,15
CASSWDVKYEQYF,TRBV19,13
CASSLVGSASYEQYF,TRBV5-1,15
CASSAMSATGTAHYNEQFF,TRBV5-1,19
CASSIGLAGTYEQYF,TRBV5-6,15
CASSIPPGQPAMNTEAFF,TRBV19,18
CASSEDRTGELFF,TRBV10-2,13
CASSRRGRNTGELFF,TRBV5-4,15
CASRRDRGREGYGYTF,TRBV19,16
CASSFGETQYF,TRBV12-3/TRBV12-4,11
CAWSTGNEQYF,TRBV30,11
CASSLGAGLVAEAFF,TRBV5-1,15
CASSKLGLAGGPNEQFF,TRBV21-1,17
CASSRYYEQYF,TRBV7-9,11
CASSPSYRGKNTEAFF,TRBV11-2,16
CASSIGTSGSLSEQYF,TRBV19,16
CASSLGPLRAKNIQYF,TRBV5-6,16
CASSEAHMETDTQYF,TRBV6-1,15
CASSSRPGQGVSEQYF,TRBV5-1,16
CASKEDSTGELFF,TRBV2,13
CASSKASEEAYEQYF,TRBV7-3,15